The table lists the clone carrying this TCR beta chain with many counts. Its antigen is not identified. The V gene end was trimmed by 6 bases and the J gene end by 5 bases; junction bases not matched to a gene: 6. This CDR3 contains 12 residues. The germline gives CDR1 DFQATT, CDR2 SNEGSKA (reference sequence). TCRdb itself ran the 5' RACE reads through MiXCR, one entry per CDR3 protein. The data show some 140,000 distinct CDR3 sequences, 7% to 10% seen once. The record originates from a study of CD8 T cells in ankylosing spondylitis. General study results and limits: Matched ankylosing spondylitis synovial fluid reportedly contained a significantly enriched population of disease-linked clones.

Material: synovial fluid, either unsorted or a sorted T cell fraction (not recorded which). The chain joins TRBV20-1 to TRBJ1-1; TRBD1 agrees at 7 bases. The sequence was collected from a male donor with ankylosing spondylitis. This CDR3 reads CSARTGMTEAFF. The CDR3 nucleotides read TGCAGTGCGCGGACAGGTATGACTGAAGCTTTCTTT.